This record looks at one T cell receptor (beta chain) sequence and its context. Its antigen remains unidentified. This record comes from a study of T cells after yellow fever vaccination. Whole-study results and caveats: Peaking on day 5 versus 15, the secondary response was faster but weaker. The presence of abundant clonotypes contaminating from the bulk population was possible in FACS-sorted repertoires. Primary-vaccination clones mostly resurfaced post-booster (around 96% CD4, approximately 87% CD8).

V was pared by 0 bases and J by 4 bases, with 1 base of the junction left unmatched. The CDR3 extends over 14 amino acids. CDR1 and CDR2 (germline): ENHRY, SYGVKD. Production of TCR cDNA was by 5'RACE template switching, which also added a universal primer site and UMIs. TCRdb re-called the 5' RACE reads through MiXCR, storing one row per CDR3 protein. The profile shows under 300,000 distinct CDR3 sequences, 6.9% of them singletons. V is TRBV10-3 and J is TRBJ2-5; the match to TRBD1 covers 8 bases. The sequenced sample was CD4+ T cells sorted from PBMCs, obtained 15 days after the yellow fever booster vaccination. This receptor was identified in a man aged 30 to 39 who received the YFV17D yellow fever vaccine. CDR3: CAISESDRGETQYF. CDR3 bases: TGTGCCATCAGTGAGTCTGACAGGGGAGAGACCCAGTACTTC.